This TCR beta chain is from a study of cytomegalovirus exposure and HLA in healthy donors. Study findings and constraints: The authors later linked a missense DCLRE1C variant to TCR beta V- and J-gene trimming. Reports indicate that TCR beta sequences accurately predicted the HLA-A and HLA-B alleles of most subjects. When the data were analyzed later, several of the most significant clusters appeared to be linked to common viral pathogens.

The table lists this clone with a few counts. What it binds is unknown. This CDR3 is 15 amino acids long. Looked up from germline, CDR1 is SGHDN and CDR2 is FVKESK. Trimming stripped 4 bases from V and 2 bases from J, with 13 bases between. The PCR contained 60 Vbeta and 13 Jbeta primers. Assay used: immunoSEQ multiplex PCR; TCRdb lists only in-frame clones, some missing. The table records over 80,000 clones, 78% of them present only once. Sequenced: PBMCs. The TCR originated in a woman in her 40s in good health and CMV-seronegative. The rearrangement joins TRBV14 to TRBJ2-3; perhaps TRBD2 as D (6 bases). The CDR3 sequence is CASSLSGRNTDTQYF. The CDR3 DNA is TGTGCCAGCAGCCTATCGGGGAGGAACACAGATACGCAGTATTTT.